In its sample, the clone carrying this T cell receptor beta chain was seen a few times. Germline lookup yields CDR1 SGHDN and CDR2 FVKESK. The V end was cut by 2 bases, the J end by 1 base, with 14 bases between. The CDR3 sequence is 16 residues long. RNA transcripts provided the source from which TCR beta CDR3 regions were amplified. First-round RT-PCR targeting the TCR CDR3 was performed with the HTBI primer set. Using its own MiXCR run on the multiplex PCR reads, TCRdb lists one record per CDR3 protein. This table holds around 600,000 distinct CDR3 sequences, 14% found once. The data were obtained in a study of T cells in Graves' hyperthyroidism and ophthalmopathy.

This clonotype was sampled from a woman in her forties or fifties with Graves' ophthalmopathy. Sequenced material: blood. The genes are TRBV14 and TRBJ2-5; D is possibly TRBD1 or TRBD2 (5 bases each). In DNA, the CDR3 is TGTGCCAGCAGCCAAAGGAGAGGGGTCCTCCAAGAGACCCAGTACTTC. As protein: CASSQRRGVLQETQYF.